This T cell receptor (beta chain) is from a study of beta chain features in type 1 diabetes. At the level of the study: All of the samples together had some 110 million sorted cells examined.

Investigators reverse transcribed all isolated RNA, so they sequenced expressed TCRB transcripts. The data were produced by immunoSEQ multiplex PCR, yet TCRdb's version contains in-frame clones alone and is incomplete. The repertoire holds a few hundred thousand clones, with approximately 10% as singletons. Germline CDR1 is SGHRS and CDR2 is YFSETQ. The junction had 4 bases not matched to a gene; V was cut back by 5 bases and J by 3 bases. The CDR3 runs 13 residues. The sample was naive CD4+ T cells from blood. The TCR sequence derives from a woman younger than 45 in good health. The J gene is TRBJ2-7, the V gene TRBV5-1; 8 positions agree with TRBD2. The CDR3, as DNA: TGCGCCAGCAGTAAGCGGGAGAACTACGAGCAGTACTTC. Its protein product is CASSKRENYEQYF.